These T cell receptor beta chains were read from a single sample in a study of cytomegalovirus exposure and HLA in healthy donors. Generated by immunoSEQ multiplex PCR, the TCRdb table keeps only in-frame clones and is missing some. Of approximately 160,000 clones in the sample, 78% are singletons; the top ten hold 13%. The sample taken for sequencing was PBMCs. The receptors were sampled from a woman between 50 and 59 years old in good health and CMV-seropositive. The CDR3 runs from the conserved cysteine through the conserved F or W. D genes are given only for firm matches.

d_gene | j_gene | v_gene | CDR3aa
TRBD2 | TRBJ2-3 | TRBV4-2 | CASSQGRSGRGTRTDTQYF
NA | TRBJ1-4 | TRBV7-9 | CASSLVAGEFYEKLFF
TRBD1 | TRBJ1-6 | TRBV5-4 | CASSPAIGGNSPLHF
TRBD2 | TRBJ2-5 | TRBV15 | CATSRAGGIGETQYF
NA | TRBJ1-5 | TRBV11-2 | CASSLNGVDNQPQHF
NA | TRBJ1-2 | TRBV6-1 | CASSETDNYGYTF
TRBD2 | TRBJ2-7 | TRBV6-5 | CASSYSRGLARYF
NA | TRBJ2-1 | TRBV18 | CASSPPSGWDEQFF
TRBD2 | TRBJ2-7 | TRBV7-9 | CASSRLAGGYEQYF
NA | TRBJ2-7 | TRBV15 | CATSRDRATNYEQYF
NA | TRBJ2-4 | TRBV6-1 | CASSGTAVKNIQYF
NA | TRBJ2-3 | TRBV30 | CAWMAVDTQYF
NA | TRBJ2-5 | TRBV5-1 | CASNPWARPSQETQYF
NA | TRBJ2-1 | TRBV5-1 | CASSLDFDEQFF
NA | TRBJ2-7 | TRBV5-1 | CASSPQGGASYEQYF
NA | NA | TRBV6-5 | CASSYGQRSSYEQYF
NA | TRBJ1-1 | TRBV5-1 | CASSLRADRSEAFF
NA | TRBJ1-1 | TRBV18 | CASSPTGGNTEAFF
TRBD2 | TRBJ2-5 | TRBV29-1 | CSGRGGTETQYF
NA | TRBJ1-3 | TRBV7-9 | CASSSRGVRSSLSGNTIYF
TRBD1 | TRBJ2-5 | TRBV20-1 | CSAGQKETQYF
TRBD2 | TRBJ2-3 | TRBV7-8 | CASSLARSGGRTDTQYF
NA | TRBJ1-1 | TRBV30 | CAWTTYLQNTEAFF
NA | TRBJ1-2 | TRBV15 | CATSRGGVANYGYTF
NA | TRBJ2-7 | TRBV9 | CASSAQSGSWIDEQYF
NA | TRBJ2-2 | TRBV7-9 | CASSPPEETGNTGELFF
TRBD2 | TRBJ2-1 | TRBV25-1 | CASSENLAGYNEQFF
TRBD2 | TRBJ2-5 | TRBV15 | CATSRDSVLAGQETQYF
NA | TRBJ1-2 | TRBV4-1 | CASSQERLGGDYGYTF
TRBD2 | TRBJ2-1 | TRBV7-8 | CASSLGGLAGDEQFF
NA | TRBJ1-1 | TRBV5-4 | CASPSVEGVPLLNTEAFF
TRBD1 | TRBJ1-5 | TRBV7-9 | CASSPGQGSQPQHF
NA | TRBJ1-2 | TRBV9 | CASSTPGSSNYGYTF
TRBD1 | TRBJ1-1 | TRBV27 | CASSPTGGAGNTEAFF
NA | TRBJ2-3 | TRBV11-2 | CASSLARTQYF
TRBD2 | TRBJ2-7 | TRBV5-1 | CASSEAGVGYEQYF
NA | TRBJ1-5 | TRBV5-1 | CASSSHGGDQPQHF
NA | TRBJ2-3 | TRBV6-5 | CASSYEGVGSDTQYF
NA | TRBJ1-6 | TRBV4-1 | CASSQGVANSPLHF
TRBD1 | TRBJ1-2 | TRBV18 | CASSPVGGDGYTF
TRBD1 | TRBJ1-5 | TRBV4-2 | CASSQVPGQGGGGNQPQHF
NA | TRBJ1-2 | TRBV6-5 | CASSSPAGGGYTF
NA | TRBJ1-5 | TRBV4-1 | CASSLLTTGKSNQPQHF
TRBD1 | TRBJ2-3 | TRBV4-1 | CASSQSRGKKDTQYF
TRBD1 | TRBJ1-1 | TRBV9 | CASSAGQGNTEAFF